The rows below give T cell receptor beta chains drawn from one sample of a study of cytomegalovirus exposure and HLA in healthy donors. Libraries were prepared by immunoSEQ multiplex PCR; TCRdb keeps only in-frame clonotypes and omits some of them. The sample lists fewer than 150,000 clones, around 80% occurring once. Specimen: PBMCs. These TCRs come from a man aged 35 to 55 in good health and CMV-seropositive. Each CDR3 is given with its conserved first and last residue. D genes are given only for firm matches. The size entry is marked missing in some rows and otherwise reads once, few, many or a size class.

clone_size	v_call	j_call	cdr3_length	d_call	cdr3_aa	cdr3_nt
.	TRBV27	TRBJ1-3	15	.	CASSLRHRAGNTIYF	TGTGCCAGCAGTTTACGGCACAGGGCGGGAAACACCATATATTTT
.	TRBV4-3	TRBJ2-3	14	.	CASSQAGTTDTQYF	TGCGCCAGCAGCCAAGCTGGGACTACAGATACGCAGTATTTT
.	TRBV19	TRBJ2-7	15	.	CASSYGLGDSYEQYF	TGTGCCAGTAGTTATGGCCTAGGCGATTCCTACGAGCAGTACTTC
.	TRBV6-5	TRBJ1-1	14	.	CASSYLDRYTEAFF	TGTGCCAGCAGTTACCTAGACAGATACACTGAAGCTTTCTTT
once	TRBV4-1	TRBJ2-5	16	TRBD1	CASSQAQGTGRETQYF	TGCGCCAGCAGCCAAGCACAAGGGACAGGGAGAGAGACCCAGTACTTC
many	TRBV5-5	TRBJ1-4	15	TRBD1	CASSLDIHRGEKLFF	TGTGCCAGCAGCTTGGACATCCACAGGGGCGAAAAACTGTTTTTT
once	TRBV19	TRBJ1-2	14	TRBD1	CASSFQGANYGYTF	TGTGCCAGTAGTTTCCAGGGGGCTAACTATGGCTACACCTTC
.	TRBV6-5	TRBJ1-6	15	TRBD1	CASRQAGQANSPLHF	TGTGCCAGCCGCCAGGCGGGACAGGCTAATTCACCCCTCCACTTT
.	TRBV18	TRBJ1-2	15	.	CASSPRESLTYGYTF	TGTGCCAGCTCACCTCGCGAGAGTCTCACCTATGGCTACACCTTC
.	TRBV6-6	TRBJ1-1	12	.	CASCSMAVEAFF	TGTGCCAGCTGTTCCATGGCAGTTGAAGCTTTCTTT
once	TRBV28	TRBJ1-1	15	.	CASSFSFGRGTEAFF	TGTGCCAGCAGTTTCAGCTTCGGCAGGGGCACTGAAGCTTTCTTT
.	TRBV19	TRBJ1-2	12	.	CATFTGGHGYTF	TGTGCCACCTTCACCGGCGGGCATGGCTACACCTTC
once	TRBV7-2	TRBJ2-2	17	TRBD1	CASSLVGTGRSTGELFF	TGTGCCAGCAGCTTAGTAGGGACAGGGAGGTCCACCGGGGAGCTGTTTTTT
few	TRBV2	TRBJ2-5	14	.	CASSEEGTLRGQYF	TGTGCCAGCAGTGAAGAAGGGACACTCCGTGGGCAGTACTTC
.	TRBV13	TRBJ2-7	12	.	CASSLGHYEQYF	TGTGCCAGCAGCTTGGGACACTACGAGCAGTACTTC
.	TRBV7-2	TRBJ1-1	15	.	CASSPRPGMNTEAFF	TGTGCCAGCAGCCCTAGACCGGGGATGAACACTGAAGCTTTCTTT